Below, one T cell receptor beta chain is given with its context. Other DNA sequences in this sample translate to the same CDR3. Two consecutive negative NP/OP PCR tests, clearance, or resolved symptoms defined Cohort 3 recovery. This sample stems from a study of blood T cell repertoires in COVID-19. Study details: Donors in the United States, Italy and Spain gave samples during acute or convalescent COVID-19.

Only in-frame clones appear in the TCRdb table, and some are missing; sequencing was by immunoSEQ multiplex PCR. The data hold about 460,000 clones, with approximately 91% observed a single time. Germline assignment: CDR1 SGDLS and CDR2 YYNGEE. The V end lost 3 bases, the J end lost 5 bases, and 11 bases lay between the germline ends. The CDR3 has 13 amino acids. The receptor comes from an older woman who had recovered from COVID-19. What was sequenced was PBMCs or T cells enriched from blood (not recorded which). The gene calls are TRBV9 and TRBJ2-5; TRBD1 might be the D (6 bases). In DNA, the CDR3 is TGTGCCAGCAGCGCTGGGGGCCGGGAGACCCAGTACTTC. The encoded protein is CASSAGGRETQYF.